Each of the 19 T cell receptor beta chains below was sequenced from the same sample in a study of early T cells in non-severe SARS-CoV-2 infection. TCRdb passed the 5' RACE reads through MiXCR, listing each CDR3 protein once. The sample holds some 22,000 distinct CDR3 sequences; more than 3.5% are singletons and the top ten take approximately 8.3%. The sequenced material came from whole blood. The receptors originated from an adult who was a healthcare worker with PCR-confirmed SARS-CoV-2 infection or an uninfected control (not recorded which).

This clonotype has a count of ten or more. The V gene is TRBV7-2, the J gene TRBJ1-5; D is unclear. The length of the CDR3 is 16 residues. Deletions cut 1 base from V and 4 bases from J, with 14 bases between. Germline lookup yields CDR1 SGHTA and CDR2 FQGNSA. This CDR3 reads CASSLVVTASNQPQHF. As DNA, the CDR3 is TGTGCCAGCAGCTTAGTTGTTACAGCATCTAATCAGCCCCAGCATTTT.

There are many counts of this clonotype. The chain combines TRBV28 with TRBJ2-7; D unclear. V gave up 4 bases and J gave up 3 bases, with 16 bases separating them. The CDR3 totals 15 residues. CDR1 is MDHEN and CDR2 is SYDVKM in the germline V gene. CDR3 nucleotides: TGTGCCAGCAGTTCCCCCCCGGGCAGTATCTACGAGCAGTACTTC. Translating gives CASSSPPGSIYEQYF.

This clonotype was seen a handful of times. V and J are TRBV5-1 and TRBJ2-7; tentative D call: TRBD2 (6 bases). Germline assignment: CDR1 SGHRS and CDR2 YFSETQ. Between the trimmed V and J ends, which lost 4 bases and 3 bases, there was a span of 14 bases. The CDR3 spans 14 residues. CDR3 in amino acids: CASSGDSGVYEQYF. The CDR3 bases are TGCGCCAGCAGCGGGGACTCGGGGGTCTACGAGCAGTACTTC.

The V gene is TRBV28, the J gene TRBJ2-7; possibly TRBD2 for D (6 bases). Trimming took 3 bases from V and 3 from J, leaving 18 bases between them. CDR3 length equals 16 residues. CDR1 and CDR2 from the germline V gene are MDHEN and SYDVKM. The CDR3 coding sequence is TGTGCCAGCAGTTTTGTTTCAGGGAGGATAGACTACGAGCAGTACTTC. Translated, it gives CASSFVSGRIDYEQYF. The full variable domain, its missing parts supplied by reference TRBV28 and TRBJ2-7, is DVKVTQSSRYLVKRTGEKVFLECVQDMDHENMFWYRQDPGLGLRLIYFSYDVKMKEKGDIPEGYSVSREKKERFSLILESASTNQTSMYLCASSFVSGRIDYEQYFGPGTRLTVT.

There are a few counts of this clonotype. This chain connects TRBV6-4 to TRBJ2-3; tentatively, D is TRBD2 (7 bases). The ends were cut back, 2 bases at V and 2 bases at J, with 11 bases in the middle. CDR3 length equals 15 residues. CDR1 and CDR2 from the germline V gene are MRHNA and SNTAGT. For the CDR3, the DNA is TGTGCCAGCAGTGACGAGGCGGGGGCCACAGATACGCAGTATTTT. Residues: CASSDEAGATDTQYF.

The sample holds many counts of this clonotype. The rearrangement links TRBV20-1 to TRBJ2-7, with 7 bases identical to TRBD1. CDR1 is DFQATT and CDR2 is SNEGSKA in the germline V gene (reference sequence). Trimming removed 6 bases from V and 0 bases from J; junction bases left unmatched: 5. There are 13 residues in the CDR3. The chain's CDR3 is CSAHRDSSYEQYF. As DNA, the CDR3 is TGCAGTGCCCATCGGGACAGCTCCTACGAGCAGTACTTC.

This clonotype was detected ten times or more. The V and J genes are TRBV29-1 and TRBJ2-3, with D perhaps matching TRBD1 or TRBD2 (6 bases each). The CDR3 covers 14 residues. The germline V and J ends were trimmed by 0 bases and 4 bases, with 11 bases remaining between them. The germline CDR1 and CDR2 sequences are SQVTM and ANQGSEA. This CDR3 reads CSVEEGRGADTQYF. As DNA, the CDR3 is TGCAGCGTTGAAGAAGGAAGGGGGGCAGATACGCAGTATTTT.

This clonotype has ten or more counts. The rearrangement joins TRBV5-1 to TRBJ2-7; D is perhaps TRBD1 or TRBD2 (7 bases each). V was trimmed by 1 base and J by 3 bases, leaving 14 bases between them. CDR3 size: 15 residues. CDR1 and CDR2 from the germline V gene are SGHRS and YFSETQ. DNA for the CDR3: TGCGCCAGCAGCTTGAGTACAGGGGAGGGCTACGAGCAGTACTTC. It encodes CASSLSTGEGYEQYF.

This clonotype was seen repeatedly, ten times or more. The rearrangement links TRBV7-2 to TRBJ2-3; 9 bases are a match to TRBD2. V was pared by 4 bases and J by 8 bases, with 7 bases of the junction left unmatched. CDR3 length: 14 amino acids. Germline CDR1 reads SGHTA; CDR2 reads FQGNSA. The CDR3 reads CASSYQRGEGTQYF. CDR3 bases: TGTGCCAGCAGCTACCAGCGGGGGGAGGGTACGCAGTATTTT.

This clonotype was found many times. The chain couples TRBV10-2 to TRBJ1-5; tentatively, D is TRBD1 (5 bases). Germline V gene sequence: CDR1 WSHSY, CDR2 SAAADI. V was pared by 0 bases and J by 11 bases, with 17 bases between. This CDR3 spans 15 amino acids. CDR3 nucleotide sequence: TGCGCCAGCAGTGAGTCGGGCCAGGGCCACCTAACCCAGCATTTT. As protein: CASSESGQGHLTQHF.

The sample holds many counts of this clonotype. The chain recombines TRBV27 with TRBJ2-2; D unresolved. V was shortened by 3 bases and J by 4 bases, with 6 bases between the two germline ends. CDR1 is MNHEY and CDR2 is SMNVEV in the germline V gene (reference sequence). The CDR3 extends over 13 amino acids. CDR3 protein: CASSLGRTGELFF. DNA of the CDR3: TGTGCCAGCAGTTTGGGTCGCACCGGGGAGCTGTTTTTT.

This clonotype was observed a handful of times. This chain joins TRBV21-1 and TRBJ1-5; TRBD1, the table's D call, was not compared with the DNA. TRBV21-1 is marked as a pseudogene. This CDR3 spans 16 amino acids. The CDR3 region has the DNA TGTGCCAGCAGCAAAAGGACAGGTACTAGCAATCAGCCCCAGCATTTT. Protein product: CASSKRTGTSNQPQHF.

The CDR3 DNA follows: TGTGCCAGCAGCCCGCGCGGACTAGCGGGTATGGAGACCCAGTACTTC. Translation gives CASSPRGLAGMETQYF. This chain connects TRBV7-2 to TRBJ2-5, with 11 bases matching TRBD2. CDR1 SGHTA and CDR2 FQGNSA come from the germline V gene. V shed 5 bases and J 5 bases; nucleotides not matched to a gene: 10. The CDR3 is 16 residues long.

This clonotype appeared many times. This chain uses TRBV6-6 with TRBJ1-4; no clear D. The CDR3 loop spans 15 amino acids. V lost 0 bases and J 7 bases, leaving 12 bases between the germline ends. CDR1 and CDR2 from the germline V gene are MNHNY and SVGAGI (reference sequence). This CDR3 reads CASSYSAGSGEKLFF. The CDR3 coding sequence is TGTGCCAGCAGTTACTCGGCGGGGTCGGGTGAAAAACTGTTTTTT.

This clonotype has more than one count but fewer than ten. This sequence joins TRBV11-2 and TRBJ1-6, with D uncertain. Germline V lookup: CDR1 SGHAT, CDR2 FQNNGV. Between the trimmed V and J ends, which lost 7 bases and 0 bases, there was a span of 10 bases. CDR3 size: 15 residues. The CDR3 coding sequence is TGTGCCAGCAACCCGGGGTCCTCCTATAATTCACCCCTCCACTTT. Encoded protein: CASNPGSSYNSPLHF.

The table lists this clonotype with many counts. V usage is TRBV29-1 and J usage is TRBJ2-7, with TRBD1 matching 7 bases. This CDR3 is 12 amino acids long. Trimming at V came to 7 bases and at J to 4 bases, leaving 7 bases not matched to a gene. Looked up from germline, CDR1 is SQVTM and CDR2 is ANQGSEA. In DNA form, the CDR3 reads TGCAGCGCCAGGACAGGCGGGTACGAGCAGTACTTC. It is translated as CSARTGGYEQYF.

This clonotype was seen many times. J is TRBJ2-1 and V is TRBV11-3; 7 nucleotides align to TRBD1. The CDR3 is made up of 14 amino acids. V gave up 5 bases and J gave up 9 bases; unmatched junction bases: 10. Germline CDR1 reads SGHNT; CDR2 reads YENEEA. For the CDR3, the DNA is TGTGCCAGCAGCACCCGACAGGGAACGACTGAGCAGTTCTTC. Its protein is CASSTRQGTTEQFF.

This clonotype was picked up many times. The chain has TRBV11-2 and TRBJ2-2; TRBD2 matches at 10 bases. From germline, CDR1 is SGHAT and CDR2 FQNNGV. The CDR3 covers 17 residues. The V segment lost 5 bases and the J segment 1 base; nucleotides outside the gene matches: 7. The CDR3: CASSTISGGMNTGELFF. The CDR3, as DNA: TGTGCCAGCAGCACAATTAGCGGGGGGATGAACACCGGGGAGCTGTTTTTT. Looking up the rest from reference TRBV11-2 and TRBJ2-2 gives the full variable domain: EAGVAQSPRYKIIEKRQSVAFWCNPISGHATLYWYQQILGQGPKLLIQFQNNGVVDDSQLPKDRFSAERLKGVDSTLKIQPAKLEDSAVYLCASSTISGGMNTGELFFGEGSRLTVL.

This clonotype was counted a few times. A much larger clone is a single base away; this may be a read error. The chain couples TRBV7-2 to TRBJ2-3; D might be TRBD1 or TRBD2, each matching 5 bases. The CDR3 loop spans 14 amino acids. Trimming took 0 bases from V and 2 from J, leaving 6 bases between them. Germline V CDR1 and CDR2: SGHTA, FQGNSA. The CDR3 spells CASSLAGDTDTQYF. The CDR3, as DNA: TGTGCCAGCAGCTTAGCGGGGGACACAGATACGCAGTATTTT.